One TCR beta chain is described in this entry. The DNA is omitted, as the CDR3 cannot be located on it reliably, and the CDR3 follows TCRdb's listing. TCRdb's copy holds only in-frame clones and misses some; the assay was immunoSEQ multiplex PCR. The sample carries some 120,000 clones, about 95% recorded once. This entry belongs to a study of control samples from healthy donors and cancer patients. Germline CDR1 reads MNHEY; CDR2 reads SVGEGT. The CDR3 numbers 15 amino acids, ends counted. The clonotype comes from a man aged 30 to 39 in good health. Material for sequencing was blood. This sequence joins TRBV6-2 or TRBV6-3 and TRBJ2-3; no check of the table's D call, TRBD2, against the DNA was made. This CDR3 is CASSTSADTADTQYF.